Listed below are T cell receptor beta chains from one sample, sequenced in a study of blood T cell repertoires in COVID-19. Repertoires were generated with immunoSEQ multiplex PCR, while TCRdb's copy carries only in-frame clones and drops some. The table has 110,000 to 150,000 clones, 84% seen once. Sequencing input: peripheral blood. All receptors come from a man aged 55 to 69 with active or convalescent COVID-19. The CDR3 runs from the conserved cysteine through the conserved F or W. A D gene is named only where the DNA matches it firmly. Rows give clone size only sometimes, using once, few, many, or a class for an expanded clone.

j_gene: TRBJ1-3; len: 14; v_gene: TRBV7-2; abundance: few; d_gene: NA; CDR3aa: CASSLLMLRNTIYF; CDR3nt: TGTGCCAGCAGCTTACTAATGTTGAGAAACACCATATATTTT
j_gene: TRBJ2-2; len: 17; v_gene: TRBV19; abundance: NA; d_gene: TRBD2; CDR3aa: CASTSFLAGGRPGELFF; CDR3nt: TGTGCCAGTACTTCTTTTCTAGCGGGAGGGCGTCCCGGGGAGCTGTTTTTT
j_gene: TRBJ1-2; len: 13; v_gene: TRBV27; abundance: NA; d_gene: NA; CDR3aa: CASRYPGREGYTF; CDR3nt: TGTGCCAGCAGATACCCAGGGAGGGAAGGCTACACCTTC
j_gene: TRBJ2-1; len: 16; v_gene: TRBV6-5; abundance: NA; d_gene: NA; CDR3aa: CASSYEADISYNEQFF; CDR3nt: TGTGCCAGCAGTTACGAGGCGGACATCTCCTACAATGAGCAGTTCTTC
j_gene: TRBJ1-2; len: 14; v_gene: TRBV9; abundance: NA; d_gene: TRBD1; CDR3aa: CASSVEDRGRGYTF; CDR3nt: TGTGCCAGCAGCGTAGAGGACAGGGGGCGAGGCTACACCTTC
j_gene: TRBJ2-2; len: 17; v_gene: TRBV4-3; abundance: NA; d_gene: TRBD1; CDR3aa: CASSQDRRTGNTGELFF; CDR3nt: TGCGCCAGCAGCCAAGATCGCCGGACAGGGAACACCGGGGAGCTGTTTTTT
j_gene: TRBJ2-6; len: 16; v_gene: TRBV9; abundance: once; d_gene: TRBD1; CDR3aa: CASSAQGVSGANVLTF; CDR3nt: TGTGCCAGCAGCGCCCAGGGGGTCTCTGGGGCCAACGTCCTGACTTTC
j_gene: TRBJ1-1; len: 13; v_gene: TRBV5-1; abundance: once; d_gene: NA; CDR3aa: CASRISPNTEAFF; CDR3nt: TGCGCCAGCAGGATCAGTCCGAACACTGAAGCTTTCTTT
j_gene: TRBJ2-5; len: 14; v_gene: TRBV24-1; abundance: NA; d_gene: TRBD2; CDR3aa: CATSGVAGQETQYF; CDR3nt: TGTGCCACCAGTGGCGTAGCGGGACAAGAGACCCAGTACTTC
j_gene: TRBJ2-7; len: 15; v_gene: TRBV11-3; abundance: NA; d_gene: NA; CDR3aa: CASSLMTGDSYEQYF; CDR3nt: TGTGCCAGCAGCTTAATGACAGGTGACTCCTACGAGCAGTACTTC
j_gene: TRBJ1-6; len: 14; v_gene: TRBV14; abundance: NA; d_gene: NA; CDR3aa: CASSQRRSNSPLHF; CDR3nt: TGTGCCAGCAGCCAACGCAGGTCTAATTCACCCCTCCACTTT
j_gene: TRBJ2-3; len: 16; v_gene: TRBV24-1; abundance: NA; d_gene: TRBD2; CDR3aa: CATSGWTSGNTDTQYF; CDR3nt: TGTGCCACCAGTGGATGGACTAGCGGGAACACAGATACGCAGTATTTT